This T cell receptor beta chain was found in a study of OX40 agonist ivuxolimab in advanced cancers. Study context: Patients were infused with ivuxolimab every 2 weeks at 0.01 to 10 mg/kg. Partial responses occurred in Three dose-escalation patients, one with hepatocellular carcinoma and two with cutaneous melanoma. Dose-escalation patients suffered from hepatocellular carcinoma, melanoma, renal cell or head and neck cancer.

The germline V and J ends were trimmed by 3 bases and 7 bases, with 14 bases remaining between them. Germline values: CDR1 SGDLS, CDR2 YYNGEE. This CDR3 spans 15 amino acids. The assay was immunoSEQ multiplex PCR, and TCRdb's table has in-frame clones only and misses some. This repertoire shows 37,000 or so clones, 82% found once; its top ten account for under 2%. Sequencing was performed on CD4+ or CD8+ T cells sorted from blood, taken in a trial of the OX40 agonist ivuxolimab. The receptor comes from an adult with an advanced solid tumor such as melanoma, head and neck, liver or kidney cancer. V is TRBV9 and J is TRBJ1-6; no clear D gene. The CDR3 nucleotides are TGTGCCAGCAGCGCCGGGATTGAGGCGAATTCACCCCTCCACTTT. Amino acids: CASSAGIEANSPLHF.